These T cell receptor beta chains were read from a single sample in a study of blood T cells in healthy people across ages. Each CDR3 protein gets one entry after TCRdb re-called the 5' RACE reads with MiXCR. The data show roughly 1,300,000 distinct CDR3 sequences, approximately 59% seen once. The sample comprised blood. The receptor set was obtained from a man aged 18-30 years in good health. Each CDR3 is given without its conserved first and last residue. Each record gives: clone size, J gene, V gene, CDR3 protein. Size values are once, few and many counts, or a class for expanded clones, and some rows have none.

- | TRBJ1-5 | TRBV18 | ASWEGGNQPQH
- | TRBJ2-1 | TRBV14 | ASSQARGPNNEQF
once | TRBJ1-2 | TRBV4-1 | ASSQAGDYGYI
- | TRBJ2-3 | TRBV7-2 | ASSLGFGGTDTQY
- | TRBJ2-2 | TRBV6-5 | ASRPRGGRIGELF
- | TRBJ2-3 | TRBV2 | ATRRTETDTQY
few | TRBJ1-1 | TRBV5-1 | ASSGGQGTEAF
- | - | TRBV5-6 | ASSFGGGSEQY
few | TRBJ2-1 | TRBV2 | ASSPRPNEQF
- | TRBJ1-1 | TRBV27 | ASSPTGAGNTEAF
once | TRBJ2-1 | TRBV7-2 | ASSLTGTVSEQF
few | TRBJ2-7 | TRBV7-2 | ASSLPGLAGAYEQY
- | TRBJ1-2 | TRBV4-1 | ASSQDQMQIYGYT
many | TRBJ2-7 | TRBV29-1 | SVGTGSYEQY
few | - | TRBV4-1 | ASSQEIGYYEQY
- | TRBJ1-1 | TRBV11-2 | ASSLPYRGPTLYMNTEAF
- | TRBJ2-7 | TRBV20-1 | SAIQKLGPYEQY
- | TRBJ2-5 | TRBV6-2/TRBV6-3 | ASSYMGTPQETQY
- | TRBJ1-1 | TRBV10-3 | AISVGGGTEAF
- | TRBJ1-4 | TRBV29-1 | SAQGGRSEKLF
- | TRBJ2-1 | TRBV6-5 | ASSYGITSGGYNEQF
- | TRBJ2-3 | TRBV6-5 | ASSPLAGEGTDTQY
- | TRBJ1-2 | TRBV20-1 | SARMGARHYGYT
once | TRBJ2-3 | TRBV20-1 | SAILLRDWVAQY
- | TRBJ1-1 | TRBV7-2 | ASTPATNTEAF
- | TRBJ2-1 | TRBV12-3/TRBV12-4 | ASRTTSGGLGEQF
- | TRBJ2-5 | TRBV28 | ASSVTRVQETQY
- | TRBJ2-7 | TRBV7-7 | ATAQPAGTQY
- | TRBJ2-7 | TRBV15 | ATSTGLPYEQY
- | TRBJ2-3 | TRBV7-9 | ASSLALATPSRADTQY
- | TRBJ2-4 | TRBV28 | ASSLSFTVGNIQY
- | TRBJ2-3 | TRBV11-1 | ASSSRTAADTQY
- | TRBJ2-3 | TRBV20-1 | SATGSGGSGDTQY
once | TRBJ1-1 | TRBV20-1 | SAREPRGAGTEAF
few | TRBJ2-3 | TRBV27 | ATHGGDTQY
- | TRBJ2-7 | TRBV9 | ASSGTGLRDEQY
- | TRBJ2-7 | TRBV20-1 | SARRGVAADPSSYNEQY